This entry lists 10 T cell receptor beta chains sequenced from one sample in a study of T cell responses to AZD1222 COVID-19 vaccine. Generated by immunoSEQ multiplex PCR, the TCRdb table keeps only in-frame clones and is missing some. The top ten hold around 6.9% of the sample, which has 150,000 to 200,000 clones, 80% to 90% seen once. Material: peripheral blood, obtained on day 0 of AZD1222 vaccination. The receptors were sampled from an adult in good health.

The V call is TRBV5-1, the J call TRBJ1-5; 7 positions agree with TRBD1. CDR3 length: 14 amino acids. The junction had 6 bases not matched to a gene; V was cut back by 3 bases and J by 6 bases. Germline CDR1 reads SGHRS; CDR2 reads YFSETQ. The CDR3 loop reads CASSSTGIGQPQHF. Written as DNA, the CDR3 is TGCGCCAGCAGCTCGACAGGGATCGGTCAGCCCCAGCATTTT.

This clone was picked up one time. The chain links TRBV10-2 to TRBJ2-1; possibly TRBD1 for D (8 bases). Germline V gives CDR1 WSHSY, CDR2 SAAADI. The CDR3 consists of 14 residues. The germline V and J ends were trimmed by 3 bases and 5 bases, with 11 bases remaining between them. CDR3 sequence reads: CASSEQGGNNEQFF. CDR3 nucleotide sequence: TGCGCCAGCAGTGAACAGGGGGGGAACAATGAGCAGTTCTTC.

This clone came up once. V usage is TRBV7-9 and J usage is TRBJ2-7; D is unclear. V was shortened by 4 bases and J by 5 bases, with 9 bases between the two germline ends. The CDR3 totals 12 residues. Germline V lookup: CDR1 SEHNR, CDR2 FQNEAQ (reference sequence). CDR3 in DNA: TGTGCCAGCAGCTCCTCGTTAAACGAGCAGTACTTC. This encodes CASSSSLNEQYF.

V usage is TRBV7-6 and J usage is TRBJ1-5; 10 positions agree with TRBD1. The CDR3 runs 19 residues. The V gene's germline CDR1 is SGHVS and CDR2 FNYEAQ. V gave up 0 bases and J gave up 2 bases; unmatched junction bases: 10. This CDR3 is CASSLAKGQGFSGNQPQHF. The CDR3 bases are TGTGCCAGCAGCTTAGCGAAGGGACAGGGGTTTAGCGGCAATCAGCCCCAGCATTTT.

The V call is TRBV4-1, the J call TRBJ2-1, with D perhaps TRBD1 (6 bases). The CDR3 has 18 residues. V shed 0 bases and J shed 6 bases, with 21 bases lying between them. CDR1 is MGHRA and CDR2 is YSYEKL in the germline V gene. CDR3 sequence reads: CASSQEPPGTTWGNEQFF. As DNA, the CDR3 is TGCGCCAGCAGCCAAGAGCCACCAGGGACAACTTGGGGCAATGAGCAGTTCTTC.

The chain links TRBV21-1 to TRBJ1-5. TRBV21-1 counts as a pseudogene. The CDR3 is 14 residues long. CDR3 region: CASREGGGNQPQHF. In nucleotides, the CDR3 is TGTGCCAGCAGAGAAGGGGGGGGCAATCAGCCCCAGCATTTT.

The chain has TRBV19 and TRBJ1-6; 7 bases are a match to TRBD1. Germline assignment: CDR1 LNHDA and CDR2 SQIVND (reference sequence). The CDR3 runs 16 residues. V was clipped by 4 bases and J by 7 bases; unmatched bases: 10. CDR3 sequence reads: CASSTRNRGRNSPLHF. CDR3 coding DNA: TGTGCCAGTAGTACCCGTAACAGGGGACGGAATTCACCCCTCCACTTT.

V is TRBV7-2 and J is TRBJ1-1; tentative D call: TRBD1 (5 bases). The CDR3 totals 15 residues. Germline-derived CDR1 and CDR2 are SGHTA and FQGNSA. Trimming removed 1 base at V and 4 bases at J, with 13 bases between. This CDR3 is CASSLGLRGVTEAFF. CDR3 in DNA: TGTGCCAGCAGCTTAGGGTTGCGGGGGGTCACTGAAGCTTTCTTT.

This chain links TRBV30 with TRBJ1-5, with TRBD1 matching over 9 bases. Per the germline V gene, CDR1 is GTSNPN and CDR2 is SVGIG (reference sequence). This CDR3 region has 14 residues. Trimming took 8 bases from V and 2 from J; bases not matched to a gene: 7. The DNA of the CDR3 is TGTGCCGGGCAGGACAGGGGACGCAATCAGCCCCAGCATTTT. Translation gives CAGQDRGRNQPQHF.

V and J are TRBV4-2 and TRBJ1-4; 8 nucleotides line up with TRBD1. CDR3 length: 14 amino acids. The junction had 7 bases not matched to a gene; V was cut back by 6 bases and J by 7 bases. Germline values: CDR1 LGHNA, CDR2 YNFKEQ. DNA for the CDR3: TGTGCCAGCAGGACGACAGGGGAAGGTGAAAAACTGTTTTTT. The encoded protein is CASRTTGEGEKLFF.